In this sample, the clone carrying this T cell receptor (beta chain) turned up once. TCRdb's copy holds only in-frame clones and misses some; the assay was immunoSEQ multiplex PCR. The sample lists 650,000 to 800,000 clones, 80% to 90% occurring once. This sample stems from a study of blood T cell repertoires in COVID-19. Turning to the study itself: Researchers got acute and convalescent COVID-19 samples from the United States, Italy and Spain.

The V gene lost 3 bases and the J gene lost 6 bases, with 10 bases spanning the gap. The CDR3 has 13 amino acids. Germline CDR1 SGDLS, CDR2 YYNGEE. V is TRBV9 and J is TRBJ1-5; D perhaps matches TRBD1 (6 bases). Sequencing was carried out using peripheral blood. The clonotype comes from a woman between 18 and 29 years old with acute or convalescent COVID-19. CDR3 residues: CASSGTGIQPQHF. The CDR3 DNA reads TGTGCCAGCAGCGGAACAGGGATTCAGCCCCAGCATTTT.